This T cell receptor (beta chain) originates from a study of shared clonotypes between healthy human individuals. For the study at large: Three CD4 naive, three CD4 memory, two CD8 naive and one CD8 memory plate were used per donor.

Germline CDR1 SEHNR, CDR2 FQNEAQ (reference sequence). V dropped 1 base and J dropped 5; count of bases not matched to a gene: 7. The CDR3 spans 15 residues. This clone was counted only a few times. Its antigen is unknown. General study findings and limits: Non-shared clonotypes were found to have lower generation probabilities than the clonotypes that were shared by all four of the sorted-subset donors.

The authors' processing: Quality scores were absent from the junction-only immunoSEQ sequences, so filtering differed. The assay was immunoSEQ multiplex PCR, and TCRdb's table has in-frame clones only and misses some. V and J calls and clone size come straight from that table; D and trimming were deduced from the DNA. Among fewer than 1.4 million clones listed, approximately 80% were seen once. This clonotype was sampled from a man aged 18-30 years in good health. Some clones in this sample may be carry-over from other donors' samples. The sample was memory CD4+ T cells from PBMCs. The subset: CD45RA-negative fraction. The rearrangement joins TRBV7-9 to TRBJ2-5, with TRBD1 matching 7 bases. The CDR3 loop reads CASSLVGQAGETQYF. The CDR3 bases are TGTGCCAGCAGCTTAGTTGGACAGGCAGGCGAGACCCAGTACTTC.